This entry lists 10 T cell receptor beta chains sequenced from one sample in a study of early stage breast cancer tumors. The method was immunoSEQ multiplex PCR; TCRdb's version includes in-frame clones alone and lacks a portion of them. The repertoire holds about 9,000 clones, with 71% as singletons. The sequencing sample was made of normal breast tissue next to the tumor. These TCRs come from a person between 55 and 69 years old with breast cancer.

The rearrangement uses TRBV10-3 and TRBJ2-6; D gene ambiguous. Germline V gene data show CDR1 as ENHRY and CDR2 as SYGVKD. The germline V and J ends were trimmed by 6 bases and 4 bases, with 7 bases remaining between them. The CDR3 covers 13 residues. CDR3 nucleotides: TGTGCCATCAGGAGAACGGGGGCCAACGTCCTGACTTTC. Translated: CAIRRTGANVLTF.

This rearrangement joins TRBV19 to TRBJ2-5; D call uncertain. The CDR3 runs 14 residues. Trimming removed 3 bases from V and 5 bases from J, with 13 bases in between. Germline V gene sequence: CDR1 LNHDA, CDR2 SQIVND (reference sequence). For the CDR3, the DNA is TGTGCCAGTAGTATGAGGAGATTCGGGGAGACCCAGTACTTC. Residues: CASSMRRFGETQYF.

This chain joins TRBV5-6 and TRBJ1-5; D not certain. Germline V CDR1 and CDR2: SGHDT, YYEEEE. V dropped 5 bases and J dropped 7 bases, with 19 bases sitting between them. CDR3 length: 15 amino acids. CDR3: CASRRRGEREQPQHF. The CDR3 DNA sequence: TGTGCCAGCAGGCGGCGGGGAGAGCGGGAACAGCCCCAGCATTTT.

V and J are TRBV5-1 and TRBJ2-2; 7 bases agree with TRBD2. The V segment lost 6 bases and the J segment 5 bases; nucleotides outside the gene matches: 10. CDR1 and CDR2 (germline): SGHRS, YFSETQ. The CDR3 consists of 15 residues. In DNA form, the CDR3 reads TGCGCCAGCATGGGGCTAGCGGTAGAAACCGGGGAGCTGTTTTTT. This codes for CASMGLAVETGELFF.

The DNA for the CDR3 is TGTGCCAGCAGCTTTTTAGCGGGAGGTGGATCTCCCGGGGAGCTGTTTTTT. Encoded protein: CASSFLAGGGSPGELFF. The chain links TRBV11-2 to TRBJ2-2; 10 nucleotides match TRBD2. Unmatched junction bases numbered 10, after V lost 3 bases and J lost 6 bases. Germline CDR1 SGHAT, CDR2 FQNNGV. The CDR3 is 17 residues long. Together with reference TRBV11-2 and TRBJ2-2, the CDR3 gives the full variable domain: EAGVAQSPRYKIIEKRQSVAFWCNPISGHATLYWYQQILGQGPKLLIQFQNNGVVDDSQLPKDRFSAERLKGVDSTLKIQPAKLEDSAVYLCASSFLAGGGSPGELFFGEGSRLTVL.

The chain joins TRBV14 to TRBJ2-7; 7 nucleotides match TRBD2. The CDR3 covers 16 residues. The V gene's germline CDR1 is SGHDN and CDR2 FVKESK. The junction had 10 bases not matched to a gene; V was cut back by 3 bases and J by 2 bases. The CDR3: CASSHRQSTSAYEQYF. CDR3 DNA sequence: TGTGCCAGCAGCCACAGACAAAGTACTAGCGCCTACGAGCAGTACTTC.

The chain employs TRBV6-5 and TRBJ1-3; 8 nucleotides match TRBD1. After removal of 0 bases from V and 3 bases from J, the junction contained 4 bases not matched to a gene. CDR1 and CDR2 (germline): MNHEY, SVGAGI. The CDR3 spans 16 residues. In nucleotides, the CDR3 is TGTGCCAGCAGTTACTCCGGACAGGGAGGTGGAAACACCATATATTTT. This encodes CASSYSGQGGGNTIYF.

The rearrangement links TRBV10-2 to TRBJ1-3, with 9 bases that match TRBD1. This CDR3 is 14 amino acids long. Germline CDR1 WSHSY, CDR2 SAAADI. After removal of 6 bases from V and 4 bases from J, the junction contained 4 bases not matched to a gene. CDR3 amino acids: CASRSQGAGNTIYF. The CDR3 DNA follows: TGCGCCAGCAGATCACAGGGGGCGGGAAACACCATATATTTT.

In its sample, this clone ranks as hyperexpanded (1% or more). This sequence joins TRBV11-2 and TRBJ1-2; D gene unclear. Germline V gives CDR1 SGHAT, CDR2 FQNNGV. There are 15 residues in the CDR3. The ends were cut back, 3 bases at V and 8 bases at J, with 19 bases in the middle. This chain's CDR3 is CASSFLPGGFRGYTF. The CDR3 DNA is TGTGCCAGCAGCTTTTTACCCGGTGGCTTCAGGGGCTACACCTTC.

This clone was seen a few times. The chain is built from TRBV5-1 and TRBJ2-1; D unresolved. Trimming removed 1 base from V and 2 bases from J, with 7 bases in between. The length of the CDR3 is 14 residues. CDR1 and CDR2 (germline): SGHRS, YFSETQ. The CDR3 is CASSLRSAYNEQFF. In DNA form, the CDR3 reads TGCGCCAGCAGCTTGCGGTCTGCCTACAATGAGCAGTTCTTC.